This T cell receptor beta chain originates from a study of cytomegalovirus exposure and HLA in healthy donors. The study, taken as a whole, reports: Roughly uniform sequencing depth across donors was assumed, possibly incorrectly.

V was pared by 8 bases and J by 1 base, with 8 bases between. The germline CDR1 and CDR2 sequences are MNHEY and SVGAGI. The CDR3 runs 12 residues. This clone was seen a few times. Its antigen remains unknown. The PCR ran on 60 Vbeta and 13 Jbeta primers. Generated by immunoSEQ multiplex PCR, the TCRdb table keeps only in-frame clones and is missing some. The sample lists 80,000 or so clones; roughly 74% were seen once. This TCR was recovered from a middle-aged man in good health and CMV-seronegative. The sequenced material came from PBMCs. The chain uses TRBV6-5 and TRBJ1-1, with D possibly TRBD1 on 5 matching bases. CDR3 in DNA: TGTGCCAGCTCAAGGGGGAACACTGAAGCTTTCTTT. Translation gives CASSRGNTEAFF.